This T cell receptor (beta chain) derives from a study of identical twins. Overall study results and limits: A lower insertion count was a feature of abundant cord blood beta clonotypes, with no such feature in memory repertoires.

Points on this clonotype: The antigen remains undetermined.

In TCRdb, the 5' RACE reads were re-called with MiXCR into one record per CDR3 protein. The sample consists of fewer than 900,000 distinct CDR3 sequences, 18% of them appearing once. This same sample was also taken into another study, of T cells expressing NK-cell markers. From that second work: Seven HCMV-seropositive donors and one seronegative donor made up the eight sequenced donors.

This TCR came from a woman younger than 35 in good health. The sample was PBMCs.

CDR3 coding DNA: TGCAGTGCTACCTTACTAGCGGGGGGCACAGATACGCAGTATTTT. This encodes CSATLLAGGTDTQYF. The chain combines TRBV20-1 with TRBJ2-3; TRBD2 matches at 11 bases. Losses at the gene ends were 4 bases for V and 1 base for J; bases not matched to a gene: 4. From germline, CDR1 is DFQATT and CDR2 SNEGSKA (reference sequence). This CDR3 spans 15 amino acids.